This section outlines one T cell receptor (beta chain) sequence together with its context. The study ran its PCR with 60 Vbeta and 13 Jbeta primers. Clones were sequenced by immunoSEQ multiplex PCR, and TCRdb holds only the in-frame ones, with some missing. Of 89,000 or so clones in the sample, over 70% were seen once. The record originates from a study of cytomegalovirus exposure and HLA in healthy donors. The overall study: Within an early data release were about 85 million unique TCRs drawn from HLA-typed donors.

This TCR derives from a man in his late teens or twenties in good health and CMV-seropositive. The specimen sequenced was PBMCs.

This chain's CDR3 is CASSELSSYNSPLHF. The CDR3 nucleotides read TGTGCCAGCAGTGAACTAAGCTCCTATAATTCACCCCTCCACTTT. The chain couples TRBV6-1 to TRBJ1-6, with D uncertain. Germline loops: CDR1 MNHNS, CDR2 SASEGT. V lost 2 bases and J lost 0, with 5 bases in between. The CDR3 sequence is 15 residues long.